This passage covers 28 T cell receptor beta chains from one sample sequenced in a study of blood T cell repertoires in COVID-19. Sequenced by immunoSEQ multiplex PCR; TCRdb stores in-frame clones only, minus some. This table has 65,000 or so clones, around 66% appearing once. The sequenced sample was PBMCs or T cells enriched from blood (not recorded which). All receptors derive from a woman aged 55-75 years who had been exposed to COVID-19.

This clone was seen a single time. The genes are TRBV21-1 and TRBJ1-2; TRBD1 reflects the table's D call only, with no check against the DNA. TRBV21-1 counts as a pseudogene. The CDR3 consists of 14 residues. The CDR3 here is CASSKVMDIEGYTF. In nucleotides, the CDR3 is TGTGCCAGCAGCAAAGTAATGGACATCGAAGGCTACACCTTC.

The chain has TRBV6-1 and TRBJ1-3; D is perhaps TRBD1 (6 bases). The CDR3 spans 14 residues. CDR1 and CDR2 from the germline V gene are MNHNS and SASEGT. V was pared by 1 base and J by 6 bases, with 10 bases between. The CDR3 loop is CASSEGRTVNTIYF. DNA for the CDR3: TGTGCCAGCAGTGAAGGACGGACAGTAAACACCATATATTTT.

V is TRBV6-2 or TRBV6-3 and J is TRBJ2-1; TRBD2 matches 11 bases. The V and J ends lost 4 bases and 7 bases, in that order; junction bases with no gene match: 3. Germline V lookup: CDR1 MNHEY, CDR2 SVGEGT. This CDR3 has 14 residues. DNA of the CDR3: TGTGCCAGCAGTTTTCGACTAGCGGGGAATGAGCAGTTCTTC. Protein product: CASSFRLAGNEQFF.

The chain combines TRBV11-2 with TRBJ1-6; D perhaps matches TRBD1 (5 bases). This CDR3 has 13 residues. In germline, CDR1 is SGHAT, CDR2 FQNNGV. Trimming stripped 4 bases from V and 7 bases from J, with 8 bases between. CDR3 coding DNA: TGTGCCAGCAGCTCTCGACAGAATTCACCCCTCCACTTT. Translated: CASSSRQNSPLHF.

This chain connects TRBV10-3 to TRBJ2-3; perhaps TRBD2 as D (6 bases). The germline CDR1 and CDR2 sequences are ENHRY and SYGVKD. V lost 0 bases and J 2 bases, leaving 9 bases between the germline ends. This CDR3 is 15 amino acids long. The CDR3 DNA reads TGTGCCATCAGTGAGTCGGGCGGGGCCACAGATACGCAGTATTTT. Its translation is CAISESGGATDTQYF.

The gene calls are TRBV19 and TRBJ2-7; 9 bases agree with TRBD2. V gave up 5 bases and J gave up 4 bases; unmatched junction bases: 6. From germline, CDR1 is LNHDA and CDR2 SQIVND (reference sequence). There are 14 residues in the CDR3. CDR3 sequence (DNA): TGTGCCAGTAGTCCTCAGGCGGGAGGGTACGAGCAGTACTTC. Translated: CASSPQAGGYEQYF.

This clone occurred a few times. The V gene is TRBV27, the J gene TRBJ2-7; TRBD2 is a possible D gene (5 bases). Looked up from germline, CDR1 is MNHEY and CDR2 is SMNVEV (reference sequence). CDR3 length: 15 amino acids. V lost 6 bases to trimming and J lost 2 bases, with 17 bases between them. CDR3 protein: CASSPEGAITYEQYF. As DNA, the CDR3 is TGTGCCAGCAGCCCCGAGGGCGCAATAACCTACGAGCAGTACTTC.

The genes are TRBV5-6 and TRBJ1-1; D call uncertain. Germline CDR1 reads SGHDT; CDR2 reads YYEEEE. Trimming cost V 7 bases and J 3 bases, with 13 bases left between them. This CDR3 region has 13 residues. The DNA for the CDR3 is TGTGCCAGCTCGGACGGGGTTGACACTGAAGCTTTCTTT. It encodes CASSDGVDTEAFF.

V usage is TRBV6-1 and J usage is TRBJ1-1; TRBD1 agrees at 7 bases. The V and J ends lost 0 bases and 2 bases, in that order; junction bases with no gene match: 3. Germline CDR1 MNHNS, CDR2 SASEGT. This CDR3 contains 15 residues. This chain's CDR3 is CASSEARTGNTEAFF. DNA for the CDR3: TGTGCCAGCAGTGAAGCGAGGACAGGTAACACTGAAGCTTTCTTT.

Only one count was recorded for this clone. The CDR3 bases are TGTGCCAGCATGGGCAGCGGGAGTTCCGGTGAGCAGTTCTTC. Translated, it gives CASMGSGSSGEQFF. This sequence joins TRBV2 and TRBJ2-1; 8 nucleotides line up with TRBD2. The CDR3 is 14 amino acids. Germline-derived CDR1 and CDR2 are SNHLY and FYNNEI. Trimming at V came to 7 bases and at J to 9 bases, leaving 11 bases not matched to a gene.

Only a few counts were recorded for this clone. The rearrangement joins TRBV24-1 to TRBJ2-5, with TRBD1 as a possible D gene (5 bases). Germline V gene sequence: CDR1 KGHDR, CDR2 SFDVKD. Trimming shortened V by 4 bases and J by 4 bases, and 12 bases separated the two germline ends. The CDR3 spans 14 residues. DNA for the CDR3: TGTGCCACCAGTGACTCAGGGATGGCAGAGACCCAGTACTTC. Its translation is CATSDSGMAETQYF.

This clone was seen repeatedly, ten times or more. J is TRBJ1-6 and V is TRBV2, with D perhaps TRBD1 (6 bases). Germline CDR1 SNHLY, CDR2 FYNNEI. V shed 7 bases and J shed 14 bases, with 21 bases lying between them. The CDR3 sequence is 14 residues long. The CDR3 loop is CASTRDTAIEALHF. The CDR3 bases are TGTGCCAGCACCCGGGACACCGCCATCGAAGCCCTCCACTTT.

V usage is TRBV30 and J usage is TRBJ1-5, with 7 bases that match TRBD1. The CDR3 sequence is 13 residues long. Germline assignment: CDR1 GTSNPN and CDR2 SVGIG (reference sequence). Losses at the gene ends were 5 bases for V and 1 base for J; bases not matched to a gene: 2. The CDR3 here is CAWGGQSNQPQHF. As DNA, the CDR3 is TGTGCCTGGGGGGGACAGAGCAATCAGCCCCAGCATTTT.

The V and J genes are TRBV19 and TRBJ2-1, with D tentatively TRBD2 (6 bases). This CDR3 contains 13 residues. Germline CDR1 and CDR2: LNHDA and SQIVND (reference sequence). The V end lost 3 bases, the J end lost 13 bases, and 16 bases lay between the germline ends. The CDR3 DNA sequence: TGTGCCAGTAGTATTGGGACTGTCTTAGCCCAGTTCTTC. Translated: CASSIGTVLAQFF.

The J gene is TRBJ1-5, the V gene TRBV28; a weak D match, TRBD1 (5 bases). This CDR3 has 16 amino acids. Trimming cost V 9 bases and J 3 bases, with 21 bases left between them. Germline CDR1 is MDHEN and CDR2 is SYDVKM. For the CDR3, the DNA is TGTGCCAGTAGAGGAACTCGACAGCCACTCAATCAGCCCCAGCATTTT. Amino acids: CASRGTRQPLNQPQHF.

The table lists this clone with a few counts. The chain joins TRBV28 to TRBJ1-4; D ambiguous. Per the germline V gene, CDR1 is MDHEN and CDR2 is SYDVKM. This CDR3 is 13 amino acids long. V dropped 11 bases and J dropped 7 bases, with 17 bases sitting between them. The CDR3 DNA is TGTGCCTCCAGAGGAGGGTCCCGTGAAAAACTGTTTTTT. Its translation is CASRGGSREKLFF.

This chain links TRBV7-9 with TRBJ1-1; 11 bases are shared with TRBD1. The length of the CDR3 is 13 residues. Germline CDR1 reads SEHNR; CDR2 reads FQNEAQ (reference sequence). V lost 5 bases, J lost 6 bases, and 2 bases stayed unmatched. DNA of the CDR3: TGTGCCAGCAGCGGACAGGGGGCGGCTGAAGCTTTCTTT. Amino acids: CASSGQGAAEAFF.

This sequence joins TRBV19 and TRBJ1-5; a possible D gene is TRBD1 (5 bases). Between the trimmed V and J ends, which lost 8 bases and 5 bases, there was a span of 13 bases. CDR3 size: 13 residues. Germline-derived CDR1 and CDR2 are LNHDA and SQIVND (reference sequence). The CDR3 DNA reads TGTGCCAGTTCGGGACTTACCGATCAGCCCCAGCATTTT. Translated: CASSGLTDQPQHF.

The V and J genes are TRBV11-2 and TRBJ2-1; TRBD2 aligns across 10 bases. The trim removed 5 bases at V and 7 bases at J, leaving 11 bases unmatched. This CDR3 comprises 16 residues. In germline, CDR1 is SGHAT, CDR2 FQNNGV. CDR3 residues: CASSKGLAARGNEQFF. The CDR3 bases are TGTGCCAGCAGCAAAGGACTAGCGGCTCGGGGAAATGAGCAGTTCTTC.

The chain couples TRBV15 to TRBJ2-7, with D possibly being TRBD2 (5 bases). Trimming removed 2 bases from V and 4 bases from J, with 12 bases in between. The length of the CDR3 is 14 residues. CDR1 is LNHNV, CDR2 YYDKDF, per germline (reference sequence). CDR3 nucleotides: TGTGCCACCAGCAGAAGGGAGTTTGGGTACGAGCAGTACTTC. It encodes CATSRREFGYEQYF.

The rearrangement links TRBV28 to TRBJ1-2; D is unresolved. V was pared by 8 bases and J by 11 bases, with 12 bases between. Per the germline V gene, CDR1 is MDHEN and CDR2 is SYDVKM. The CDR3 consists of 10 residues. The CDR3 loop reads CASRSRDYTF. DNA of the CDR3: TGTGCCAGCCGTTCGAGGGATTACACCTTC.

The rearrangement links TRBV23-1 to TRBJ1-4, with TRBD1 identical over 10 bases. TRBV23-1 is an ORF, and what it does is uncertain. The V gene end was trimmed by 11 bases and the J gene end by 7 bases; junction bases not matched to a gene: 4. CDR3 length equals 12 residues. In nucleotides, the CDR3 is TGCGCCCGGAGGACAGGGGGTGAAAAACTGTTTTTT. Translating it yields CARRTGGEKLFF.

This chain links TRBV28 with TRBJ2-7, with D possibly TRBD1 on 6 matching bases. Looked up from germline, CDR1 is MDHEN and CDR2 is SYDVKM. The CDR3 length is 13 residues. Trimming removed 6 bases from V and 0 bases from J, with 9 bases in between. DNA for the CDR3: TGTGCCAGCAGGGGACAAATCTCCTACGAGCAGTACTTC. This codes for CASRGQISYEQYF.

This clone came up a few times. DNA of the CDR3: TGTGCCAGCAGCCAAGTGGACTGGGCTAGCGGAGGCTACAATGAGCAGTTCTTC. Translated: CASSQVDWASGGYNEQFF. This rearrangement joins TRBV3-1 (or the pseudogene TRBV3-2) to TRBJ2-1, with TRBD2 matching over 7 bases. Germline V lookup: CDR1 LGHDT, CDR2 YNNKEL (reference sequence). Trimming cost V 1 base and J 3 bases; bases outside gene matches: 12. The CDR3 runs 18 residues.

The chain joins TRBV28 to TRBJ1-2; D gene uncertain. The length of the CDR3 is 12 residues. The V end lost 7 bases, the J end lost 1 base, and 7 bases lay between the germline ends. Per the germline V gene, CDR1 is MDHEN and CDR2 is SYDVKM. CDR3 region: CASNEGNYGYTF. Written as DNA, the CDR3 is TGTGCCAGCAATGAGGGTAACTATGGCTACACCTTC.

V usage is TRBV20-1 and J usage is TRBJ2-2; no reliable D call. Per germline, CDR1 DFQATT and CDR2 SNEGSKA (reference sequence). Trimming removed 6 bases from V and 3 bases from J, with 5 bases in between. The CDR3 sequence is 11 residues long. The CDR3 loop is CSAADTGELFF. The CDR3 DNA sequence: TGCAGTGCCGCGGACACCGGGGAGCTGTTTTTT.

The gene calls are TRBV6-5 and TRBJ2-7, with D perhaps matching TRBD1 (6 bases). V dropped 6 bases and J dropped 2 bases, with 17 bases sitting between them. The CDR3 covers 15 residues. From germline, CDR1 is MNHEY and CDR2 SVGAGI. CDR3 sequence: CASSARQDSPYEQYF. DNA of the CDR3: TGTGCCAGCAGCGCACGGCAGGACAGCCCCTACGAGCAGTACTTC.

This clone was detected once. This chain connects TRBV28 to TRBJ2-1; 12 bases fit TRBD2. Germline-derived CDR1 and CDR2 are MDHEN and SYDVKM. The CDR3 covers 16 residues. Trimming took 5 bases from V and 3 from J; bases not matched to a gene: 5. The DNA for the CDR3 is TGTGCCAGCAGTGGGACTAGCGGGTTTCGCTACAATGAGCAGTTCTTC. It codes for CASSGTSGFRYNEQFF.